Listed here are 9 T cell receptor beta chains from one sample, sequenced in a study of patients and donors after allogeneic stem cell transplantation. TCRdb fed the RT-PCR reads into MiXCR, producing one record per CDR3 protein. The table has a few hundred thousand distinct CDR3 sequences, 35% to 45% seen once. The sequencing input was blood, either unsorted or a sorted T cell fraction (not recorded which). These TCRs come from a human donor who was either an allogeneic HSCT recipient or a stem cell or donor lymphocyte infusion donor (not recorded which). It is not recorded whose cells these are; they may come from a transplant donor.

This clonotype was detected only a few times. The rearrangement links TRBV4-1 to TRBJ1-3; 8 bases are shared with TRBD1. In germline, CDR1 is MGHRA, CDR2 YSYEKL. Trimming cost V 4 bases and J 3 bases; bases outside gene matches: 5. The CDR3 is 15 residues long. CDR3 coding DNA: TGCGCCAGCAGCCGACAACAGGGGGATGGAAACACCATATATTTT. Amino acid sequence: CASSRQQGDGNTIYF.

The rearrangement uses TRBV25-1 and TRBJ1-1; D is ambiguous. The V end was cut by 1 base, the J end by 3 bases, with 12 bases between. Germline V lookup: CDR1 MGHDK, CDR2 SYGVNS. CDR3 length equals 15 residues. CDR3 DNA sequence: TGTGCCAGCAGTGAATCGGAGGGTCGGGACACTGAAGCTTTCTTT. Protein: CASSESEGRDTEAFF.

The chain combines TRBV12-3 or TRBV12-4 with TRBJ1-1; the D gene is possibly TRBD1 (5 bases). The CDR3 loop spans 14 amino acids. Trimming left V 3 bases short and J 1 base short, with 9 bases between. CDR3 region: CASSFDSKNTEAFF. The CDR3 DNA sequence: TGTGCCAGCAGTTTTGACAGTAAGAACACTGAAGCTTTCTTT.

J is TRBJ2-1 and V is TRBV18; 10 nucleotides match TRBD2. From germline, CDR1 is KGHSH and CDR2 LQKENI. J lost 8 bases, V lost 3 bases, and 7 bases had no gene match. The CDR3 loop spans 15 amino acids. DNA of the CDR3: TGTGCCAGCTCACCCCTAGCGGGGGTGATCGATGAGCAGTTCTTC. This codes for CASSPLAGVIDEQFF.

The J gene is TRBJ1-1, the V gene TRBV20-1; 7 bases align to TRBD1. Losses at the gene ends were 6 bases for V and 2 bases for J; bases not matched to a gene: 6. CDR3 length equals 13 residues. From germline, CDR1 is DFQATT and CDR2 SNEGSKA (reference sequence). This CDR3 is CSAWGQYNTEAFF. In nucleotides, the CDR3 is TGCAGTGCGTGGGGACAGTATAACACTGAAGCTTTCTTT.

The chain uses TRBV6-5 and TRBJ2-1; 13 bases map to TRBD2. CDR3 length: 17 residues. Germline V gives CDR1 MNHEY, CDR2 SVGAGI. V was pared by 5 bases and J by 4 bases, with 8 bases of the junction left unmatched. CDR3 residues: CASSTLAGGLAYNEQFF. CDR3 bases: TGTGCCAGCAGTACACTAGCGGGGGGGCTGGCGTACAATGAGCAGTTCTTC.

This clonotype was picked up a small number of times. This sequence joins TRBV10-3 and TRBJ1-4; D is undetermined. The V gene's germline CDR1 is ENHRY and CDR2 SYGVKD. This CDR3 has 16 residues. V gave up 4 bases and J gave up 2 bases, with 14 bases separating them. CDR3 DNA: TGTGCCATCAGTGCATCGACGGTGACGACTAATGAAAAACTGTTTTTT. Translating gives CAISASTVTTNEKLFF.

V usage is TRBV10-3 and J usage is TRBJ1-1, with D uncertain. Trimming cost V 4 bases and J 6 bases, with 6 bases left between them. This CDR3 contains 11 residues. Per germline, CDR1 ENHRY and CDR2 SYGVKD. In nucleotides, the CDR3 is TGTGCCATCAGTGGAAAAGCTGAAGCTTTCTTT. This sequence encodes CAISGKAEAFF.

The genes are TRBV10-3 and TRBJ2-7; D may be TRBD2 (6 bases). CDR1 is ENHRY and CDR2 is SYGVKD in the germline V gene. The CDR3 is made up of 14 amino acids. V was trimmed by 8 bases and J by 3 bases, leaving 17 bases between them. Here the CDR3 DNA reads TGTGCCATCTCGGAGCTTGGGGGACTCTACGAGCAGTACTTC. Protein sequence: CAISELGGLYEQYF.